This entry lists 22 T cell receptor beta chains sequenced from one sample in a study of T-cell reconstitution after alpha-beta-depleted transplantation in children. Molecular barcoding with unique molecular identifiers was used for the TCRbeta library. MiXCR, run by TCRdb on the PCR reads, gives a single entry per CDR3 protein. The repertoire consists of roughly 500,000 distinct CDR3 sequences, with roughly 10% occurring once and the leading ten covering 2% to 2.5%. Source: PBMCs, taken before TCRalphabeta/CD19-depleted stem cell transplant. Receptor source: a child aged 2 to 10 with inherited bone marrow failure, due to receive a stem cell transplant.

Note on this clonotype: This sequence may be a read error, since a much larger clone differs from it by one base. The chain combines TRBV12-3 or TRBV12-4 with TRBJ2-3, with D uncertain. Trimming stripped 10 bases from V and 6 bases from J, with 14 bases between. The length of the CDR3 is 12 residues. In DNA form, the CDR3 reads TGTGCCACCCGTCGAGTGAAGGATACGCAGTATTTT. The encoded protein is CATRRVKDTQYF.

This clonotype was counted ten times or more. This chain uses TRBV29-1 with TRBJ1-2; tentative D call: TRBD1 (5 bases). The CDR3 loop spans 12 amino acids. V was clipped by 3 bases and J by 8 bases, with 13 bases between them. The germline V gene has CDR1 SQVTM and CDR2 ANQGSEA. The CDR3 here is CSVETDKYGYTF. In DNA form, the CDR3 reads TGCAGCGTTGAGACGGACAAGTACGGCTACACCTTC.

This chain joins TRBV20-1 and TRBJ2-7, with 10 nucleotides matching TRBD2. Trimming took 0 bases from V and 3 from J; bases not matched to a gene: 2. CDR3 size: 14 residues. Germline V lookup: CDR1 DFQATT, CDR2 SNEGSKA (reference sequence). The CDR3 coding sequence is TGCAGTGCTAGAGATTGGACTAGCGGCTACGAGCAGTACTTC. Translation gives CSARDWTSGYEQYF.

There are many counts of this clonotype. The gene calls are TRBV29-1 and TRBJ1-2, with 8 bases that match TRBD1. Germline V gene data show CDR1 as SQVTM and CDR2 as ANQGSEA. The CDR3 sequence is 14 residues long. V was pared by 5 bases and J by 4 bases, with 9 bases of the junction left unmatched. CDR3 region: CSVNQGALGYGYTF. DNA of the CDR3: TGCAGCGTTAACCAGGGGGCGCTTGGCTATGGCTACACCTTC.

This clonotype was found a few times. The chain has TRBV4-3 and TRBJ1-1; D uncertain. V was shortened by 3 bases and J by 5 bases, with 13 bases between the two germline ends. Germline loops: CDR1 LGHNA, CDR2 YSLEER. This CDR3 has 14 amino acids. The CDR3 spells CASSQQTLGTEAFF. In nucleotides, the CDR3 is TGCGCCAGCAGCCAGCAAACCTTGGGGACTGAAGCTTTCTTT.

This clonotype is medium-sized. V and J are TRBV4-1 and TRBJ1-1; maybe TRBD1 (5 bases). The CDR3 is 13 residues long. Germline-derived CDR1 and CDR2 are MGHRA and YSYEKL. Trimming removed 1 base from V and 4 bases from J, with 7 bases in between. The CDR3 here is CASSQARATEAFF. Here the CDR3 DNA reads TGCGCCAGCAGCCAAGCCAGGGCCACTGAAGCTTTCTTT.

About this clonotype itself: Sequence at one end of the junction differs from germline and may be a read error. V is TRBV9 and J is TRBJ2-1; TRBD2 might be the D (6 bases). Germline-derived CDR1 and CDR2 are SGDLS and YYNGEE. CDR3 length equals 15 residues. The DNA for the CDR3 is TGTGCCAGCAGCGTAGGGGGGGTCTCCTACAATGACCAGTTCTTC. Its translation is CASSVGGVSYNDQFF.

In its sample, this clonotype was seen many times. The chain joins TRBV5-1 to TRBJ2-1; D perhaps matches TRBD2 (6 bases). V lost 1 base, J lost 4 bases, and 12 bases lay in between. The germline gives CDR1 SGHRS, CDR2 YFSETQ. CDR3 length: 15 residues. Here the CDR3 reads CASSLKSGDYNEQFF. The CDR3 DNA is TGCGCCAGCAGCTTGAAATCGGGAGATTACAATGAGCAGTTCTTC.

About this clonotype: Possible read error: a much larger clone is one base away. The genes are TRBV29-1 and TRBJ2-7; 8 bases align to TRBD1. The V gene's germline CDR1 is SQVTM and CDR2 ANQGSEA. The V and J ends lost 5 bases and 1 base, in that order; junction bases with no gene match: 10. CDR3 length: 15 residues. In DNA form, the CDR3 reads TGCAGCGTTACACAGGGGGAAATTTCGTCCTACGAGCAGTACTTC. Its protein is CSVTQGEISSYEQYF.

CDR3 sequence (DNA): TGTGCCAGCAGTGACAGCCTCTCGGACAATGAGCAGTTCTTC. Translating gives CASSDSLSDNEQFF. The rearrangement uses TRBV5-6 and TRBJ2-1; TRBD1 is a possible D gene (5 bases). The CDR3 length is 14 residues. V shed 5 bases and J shed 5 bases, with 14 bases lying between them. Germline V gene sequence: CDR1 SGHDT, CDR2 YYEEEE.

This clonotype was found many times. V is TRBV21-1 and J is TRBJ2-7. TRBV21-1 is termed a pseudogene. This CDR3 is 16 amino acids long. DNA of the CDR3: TGTGCCAGCAGCAAATGTCAACGCCTAGATTTCTACGAGCAGTACTTC. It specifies CASSKCQRLDFYEQYF.

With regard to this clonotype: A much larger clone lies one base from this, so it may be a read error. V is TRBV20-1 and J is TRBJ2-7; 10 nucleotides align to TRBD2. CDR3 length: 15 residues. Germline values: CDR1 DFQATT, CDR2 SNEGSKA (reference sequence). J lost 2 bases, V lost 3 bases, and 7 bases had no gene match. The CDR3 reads CSASVSGRDPYEQYF. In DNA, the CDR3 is TGCAGTGCTAGTGTAAGCGGGAGGGATCCCTACGAGCAGTACTTC.

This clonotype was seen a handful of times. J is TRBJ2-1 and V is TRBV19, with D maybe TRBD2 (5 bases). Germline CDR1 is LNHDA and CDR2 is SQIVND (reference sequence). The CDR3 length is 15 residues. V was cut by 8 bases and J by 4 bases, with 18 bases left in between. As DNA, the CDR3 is TGTGCCAGTGGCATTCTAGGCCGGGGTTACAATGAGCAGTTCTTC. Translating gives CASGILGRGYNEQFF.

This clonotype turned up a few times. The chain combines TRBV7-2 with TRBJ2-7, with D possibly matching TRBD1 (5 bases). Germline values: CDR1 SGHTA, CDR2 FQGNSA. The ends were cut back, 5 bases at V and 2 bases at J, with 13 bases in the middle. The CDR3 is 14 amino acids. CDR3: CASSPQQVTYEQYF. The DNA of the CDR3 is TGTGCCAGCAGCCCCCAACAGGTTACCTACGAGCAGTACTTC.

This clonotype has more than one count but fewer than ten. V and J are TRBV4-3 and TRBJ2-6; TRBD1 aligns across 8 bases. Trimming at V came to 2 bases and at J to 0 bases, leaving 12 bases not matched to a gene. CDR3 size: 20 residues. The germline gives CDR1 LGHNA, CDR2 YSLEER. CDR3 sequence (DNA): TGCGCCAGCAGCCAATGGGCACCCGGACAGGGCCACTCTGGGGCCAACGTCCTGACTTTC. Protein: CASSQWAPGQGHSGANVLTF.

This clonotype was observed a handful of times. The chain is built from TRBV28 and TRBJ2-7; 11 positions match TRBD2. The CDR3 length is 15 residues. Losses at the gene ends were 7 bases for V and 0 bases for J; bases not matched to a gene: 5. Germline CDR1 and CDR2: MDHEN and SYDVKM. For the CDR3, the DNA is TGTGCCAGCACCCGAACTAGCGGGAGCTCCTACGAGCAGTACTTC. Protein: CASTRTSGSSYEQYF.

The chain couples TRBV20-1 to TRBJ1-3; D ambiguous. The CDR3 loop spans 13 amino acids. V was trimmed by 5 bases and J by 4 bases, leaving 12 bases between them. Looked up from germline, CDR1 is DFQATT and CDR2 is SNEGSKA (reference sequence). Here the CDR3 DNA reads TGCAGTGCTCCCAACCGAGGGGGAAACACCATATATTTT. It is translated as CSAPNRGGNTIYF.

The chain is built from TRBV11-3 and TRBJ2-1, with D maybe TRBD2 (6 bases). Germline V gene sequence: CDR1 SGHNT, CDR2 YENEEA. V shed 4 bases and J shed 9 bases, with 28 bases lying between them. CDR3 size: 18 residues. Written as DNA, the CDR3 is TGTGCCAGCAGCTCTGAGCCCCCCAGCGGGCCCCCCCCGTTTGAGCAGTTCTTC. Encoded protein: CASSSEPPSGPPPFEQFF.

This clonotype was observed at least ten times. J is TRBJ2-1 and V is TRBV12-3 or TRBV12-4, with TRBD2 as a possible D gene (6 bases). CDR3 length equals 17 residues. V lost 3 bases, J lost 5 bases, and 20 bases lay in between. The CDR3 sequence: CASSFMGGEFRNNEQFF. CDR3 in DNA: TGTGCCAGCAGTTTTATGGGGGGAGAGTTTCGAAACAATGAGCAGTTCTTC.

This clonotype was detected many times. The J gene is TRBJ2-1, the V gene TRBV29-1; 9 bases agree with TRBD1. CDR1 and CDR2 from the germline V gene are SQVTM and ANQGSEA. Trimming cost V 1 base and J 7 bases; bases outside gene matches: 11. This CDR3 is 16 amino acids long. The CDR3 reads CSVEGYRTGELNEQFF. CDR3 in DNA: TGCAGCGTTGAAGGGTACCGGACAGGGGAATTAAATGAGCAGTTCTTC.

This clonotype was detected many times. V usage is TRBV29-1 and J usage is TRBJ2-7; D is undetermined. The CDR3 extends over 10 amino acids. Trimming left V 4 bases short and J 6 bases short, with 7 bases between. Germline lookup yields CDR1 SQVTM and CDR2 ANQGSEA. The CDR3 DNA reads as TGCAGCGTTGCCGTAGGCGAGCAGTACTTC. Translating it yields CSVAVGEQYF.

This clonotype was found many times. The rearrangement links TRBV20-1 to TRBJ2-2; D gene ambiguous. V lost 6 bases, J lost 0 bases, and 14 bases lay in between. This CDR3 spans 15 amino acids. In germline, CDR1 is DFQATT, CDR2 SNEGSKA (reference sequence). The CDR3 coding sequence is TGCAGTGCGACTTCCCATGAGGCGAACACCGGGGAGCTGTTTTTT. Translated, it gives CSATSHEANTGELFF.